The rows below give T cell receptor beta chains drawn from one sample of a study of blood T cell repertoires in COVID-19. TCRdb keeps only in-frame clones here, not all; method: immunoSEQ multiplex PCR. The table includes about 150,000 clones, around 87% detected once. Sequenced sample: peripheral blood. These receptors came from a man aged 18-30 years with COVID-19, enrolled during active disease. CDR3s include the opening cysteine and the closing phenylalanine or tryptophan. A D gene is named only where the DNA matches it firmly.

D	V	J	DNA	CDR3
-	TRBV11-2	TRBJ1-3	TGTGCCAGCAGCCGAGGACATAACGGAAACACCATATATTTT	CASSRGHNGNTIYF
-	TRBV5-4	TRBJ2-2	TGTGCCAGCAGCATAGACGGACTAATTACCACCGGGGAGCTGTTTTTT	CASSIDGLITTGELFF
TRBD1	TRBV18	TRBJ2-7	TGTGCCAGCTCATTGGGGTCGGGACAGGGAATTTACGAGCAGTACTTC	CASSLGSGQGIYEQYF
-	TRBV28	TRBJ2-1	TGTGCCAGCAGTTTAGTGAGAAGCAATGAGCAGTTCTTC	CASSLVRSNEQFF
TRBD2	TRBV11-3	TRBJ2-5	TGTGCCAGCAGCCCCGGACTAGCGGAGCAAGAGACCCAGTACTTC	CASSPGLAEQETQYF
-	TRBV28	TRBJ2-4	TGTGCCAGCAGTTTCCTAACCGGGACTGCCAAAAACATTCAGTACTTC	CASSFLTGTAKNIQYF
-	TRBV7-9	TRBJ2-5	TGTGCCAGCAGCCACCGCGCCCACCAACAAGAGACCCAGTACTTC	CASSHRAHQQETQYF
TRBD2	TRBV5-1	TRBJ2-3	TGCGCCAGCAGCTTGGCGGGGGGGTCTAGCACAGATACGCAGTATTTT	CASSLAGGSSTDTQYF
TRBD1	TRBV7-9	TRBJ1-5	TGTGCCAGCGGGGACAGGGGAGACCAGCCCCAGCATTTT	CASGDRGDQPQHF
-	TRBV7-2	TRBJ2-7	TGTGCCAGCAGCTTAGTGGCGGGGCCCTACGAGCAGTACTTC	CASSLVAGPYEQYF
-	TRBV11-2	TRBJ2-2	TGTGCCAGCAGCTTCGGGGGCGGGGAGCTGTTTTTT	CASSFGGGELFF
TRBD1	TRBV6-5	TRBJ2-7	TGTGCCAGCAGTCTCACAGGGGCGTACGAGCAGTACTTC	CASSLTGAYEQYF
-	TRBV29-1	TRBJ1-1	TGCAGCGTTGCCGGGGGAGGGTCTGAAGCTTTCTTT	CSVAGGGSEAFF